Listed below are T cell receptor beta chains from one sample, sequenced in a study of cytomegalovirus exposure and HLA in healthy donors. Sequencing was performed with immunoSEQ multiplex PCR; in TCRdb, only in-frame clones are kept and a portion is missing. The sample holds 150,000 to 200,000 clones; nearly 90% are singletons and the top ten take 10%. The sample was PBMCs. All receptors derive from a woman younger than 35 in good health and CMV-seropositive. The CDR3 runs from the conserved cysteine through the conserved F or W. The D gene is left open where the match is weak. Where a row states a size, it is once, few, many or the class of an expanded clone; other rows omit it.

.,TRBV12-5,TRBJ2-2,.,TGTGCTAGTGGTCCCTCGGGAGCGAACACCGGGGAGCTGTTTTTT,CASGPSGANTGELFF
.,TRBV2,TRBJ2-2,.,TGTGCCGTTGGCCCCGGCGCAGGCGGGACCGGGGAGCTGTTTTTT,CAVGPGAGGTGELFF
TRBD1,TRBV28,TRBJ1-3,.,TGTGCCAGCAGTTCCGACAGGGATCGGGCTGGAAACACCATATATTTT,CASSSDRDRAGNTIYF
TRBD2,TRBV2,TRBJ2-2,.,TGTGCCAGCAGTGCCGGGACTAGCGGGGCTAAGGGGGAGCTGTTTTTT,CASSAGTSGAKGELFF
.,TRBV15,TRBJ2-6,.,TGTGCCACCTCCCCCCGAGGGAACTCTGGGGCCAACGTCCTGACTTTC,CATSPRGNSGANVLTF
.,TRBV5-6,TRBJ2-7,.,TGTGCCAGCAGCTTGCTACGCGGCCCACAATTACAGTACTTC,CASSLLRGPQLQYF
.,TRBV9,TRBJ2-2,.,TGTGCCAGCAGCGTAGAGGAGGAACGGACCGGGGAGCTGTTTTTT,CASSVEEERTGELFF
.,TRBV5-1,TRBJ2-7,.,TGCGCCAGCAGCAATTTCGTCGGCTACGAGCAGTACTTC,CASSNFVGYEQYF
.,TRBV18,TRBJ2-7,.,TGTGCCAGCTCTCCCCCAGGATTTCTCCACGAGCAGTACTTC,CASSPPGFLHEQYF
.,TRBV30,TRBJ2-1,.,TGTGCCTGGAGTGTGCCCGGTAAGCAGTTCTTC,CAWSVPGKQFF
.,TRBV19,TRBJ2-3,.,TGTGCCACCCGGAGGGGGGGGACAGATACGCAGTATTTT,CATRRGGTDTQYF
.,TRBV19,TRBJ2-3,.,TGTGCCAGTAGCCGAGGTCCGGGACAAGCCACAGATACGCAGTATTTT,CASSRGPGQATDTQYF
.,TRBV21-1,TRBJ1-5,.,TGTGCCAGCAGCAAAGCGAGGGGGCCCCCTAAAAATCCCAATCAGCCCCAGCATTTT,CASSKARGPPKNPNQPQHF
TRBD2,TRBV29-1,TRBJ2-5,.,TGCAGCGTTGGGGGACTAGCGGGAGGGCAGGTGGAGACCCAGTACTTC,CSVGGLAGGQVETQYF
TRBD1,TRBV10-3,TRBJ1-1,.,TGTGCCATCAGTGACCGCGGACAGGGTCCTGAAGCTTTCTTT,CAISDRGQGPEAFF
.,TRBV5-1,TRBJ2-1,.,TGCGCCAGCAGCGTACAATGGGACGGGAGCTCCTACAATGAGCAGTTCTTC,CASSVQWDGSSYNEQFF
TRBD1,TRBV27,TRBJ1-2,.,TGTGCCAGCAGACCGCATCGGGACAGCTTATATGGCTACACCTTC,CASRPHRDSLYGYTF
TRBD2,TRBV5-6,TRBJ2-7,.,TGTGCCAGCAGCTTGGGGCTAGCGGGAGTTAAGGTGCAGTACTTC,CASSLGLAGVKVQYF
TRBD1,TRBV4-1,TRBJ1-3,.,TGCGCCAGCAGCCAGGCCGGGGACAGCTCTGGAAACACCATATATTTT,CASSQAGDSSGNTIYF
.,TRBV5-1,TRBJ1-2,.,TGCGCCAGCAGCGCGGGGGGCCATGGCTACACCTTC,CASSAGGHGYTF
TRBD1,TRBV6-6,TRBJ1-2,.,TGTGCCAGCAGCCTAGTACAGGGGCCAGCTAACTATGGCTACACCTTC,CASSLVQGPANYGYTF
.,TRBV30,TRBJ2-2,.,TGTGCCTGGAGTGTTCTATCAGGGTATGCCACCGGGGAGCTGTTTTTT,CAWSVLSGYATGELFF
.,TRBV5-1,TRBJ2-2,.,TGCGCCAGCAGCTTGCGGCAAAGGGGGGGAACCGGGGAGCTGTTTTTT,CASSLRQRGGTGELFF
.,TRBV25-1,TRBJ1-1,.,TGTGCCAGCAGCGTCAGTATGAACACTGAAGCTTTCTTT,CASSVSMNTEAFF
.,TRBV16,TRBJ1-3,few,TGTGCCAGCAGCCATACAGTTGGAAACACCATATATTTT,CASSHTVGNTIYF
.,TRBV2,TRBJ2-1,.,TGTGCCAGCAGTGAACGACTAGTAAATGAGCAGTTCTTC,CASSERLVNEQFF
TRBD1,TRBV30,TRBJ1-2,few,TGTGCCTGGAGTAACAGGGGCTATGGCTACACCTTC,CAWSNRGYGYTF
.,TRBV5-1,TRBJ2-7,.,TGCGCCAGCAGCTTGGAAGGGAGTAGTTCCTACGAGCAGTACTTC,CASSLEGSSSYEQYF
TRBD1,TRBV19,TRBJ2-3,.,TGTGCCAGTAGAAGACAGGGGGCTACAGATACGCAGTATTTT,CASRRQGATDTQYF